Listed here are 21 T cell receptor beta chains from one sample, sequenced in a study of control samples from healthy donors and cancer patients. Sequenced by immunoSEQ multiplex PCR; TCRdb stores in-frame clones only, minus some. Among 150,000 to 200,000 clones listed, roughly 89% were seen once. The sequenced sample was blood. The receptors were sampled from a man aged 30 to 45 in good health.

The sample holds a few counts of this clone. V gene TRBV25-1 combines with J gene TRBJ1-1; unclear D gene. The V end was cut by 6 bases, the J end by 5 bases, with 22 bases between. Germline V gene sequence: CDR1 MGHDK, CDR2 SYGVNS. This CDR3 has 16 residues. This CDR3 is CASRSRGSRSETEAFF. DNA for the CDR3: TGTGCCAGCAGGAGCCGGGGAAGCAGGTCGGAGACTGAAGCTTTCTTT.

The CDR3 sequence is CASSRDLDTGELFF. The CDR3 coding sequence is TGTGCCAGCAGTCGAGACCTCGACACCGGGGAGCTGTTTTTT. The genes are TRBV27 and TRBJ2-2; D gene unclear. This CDR3 is built from 14 residues. The V end was cut by 5 bases, the J end by 3 bases, with 10 bases between. In germline, CDR1 is MNHEY, CDR2 SMNVEV (reference sequence).

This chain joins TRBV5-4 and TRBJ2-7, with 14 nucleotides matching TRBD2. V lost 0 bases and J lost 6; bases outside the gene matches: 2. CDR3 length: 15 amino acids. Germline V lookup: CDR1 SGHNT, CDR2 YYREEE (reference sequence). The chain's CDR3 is CASSLDGTSGSEQYF. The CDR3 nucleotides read TGTGCCAGCAGCTTGGACGGGACTAGCGGGAGCGAGCAGTACTTC.

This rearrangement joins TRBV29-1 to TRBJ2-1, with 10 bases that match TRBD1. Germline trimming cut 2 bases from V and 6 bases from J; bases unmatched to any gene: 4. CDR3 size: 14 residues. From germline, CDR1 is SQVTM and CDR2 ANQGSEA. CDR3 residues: CSVENWTGGNEQFF. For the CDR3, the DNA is TGCAGCGTTGAAAACTGGACAGGGGGCAATGAGCAGTTCTTC.

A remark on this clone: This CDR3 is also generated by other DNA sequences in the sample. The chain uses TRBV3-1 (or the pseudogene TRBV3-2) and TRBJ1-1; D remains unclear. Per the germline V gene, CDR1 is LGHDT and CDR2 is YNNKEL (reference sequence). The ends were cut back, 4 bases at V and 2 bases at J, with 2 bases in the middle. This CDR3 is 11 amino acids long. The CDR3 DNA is TGTGCCAGCAGCCTAAACACTGAAGCTTTCTTT. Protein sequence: CASSLNTEAFF.

The CDR3 sequence: CASSHRGHEQYF. The CDR3 nucleotides read TGTGCCAGCAGTCACAGGGGCCACGAGCAGTACTTC. J is TRBJ2-7 and V is TRBV27, with TRBD1 matching over 7 bases. Germline-derived CDR1 and CDR2 are MNHEY and SMNVEV (reference sequence). This CDR3 spans 12 amino acids. With V trimmed by 5 bases and J by 5 bases, 3 bases remained unmatched.

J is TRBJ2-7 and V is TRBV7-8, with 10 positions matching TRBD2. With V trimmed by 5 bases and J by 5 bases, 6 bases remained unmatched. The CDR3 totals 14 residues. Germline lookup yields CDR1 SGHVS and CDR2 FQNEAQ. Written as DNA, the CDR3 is TGTGCCAGCAGCCCCGGGACTAGCGCTCACGAGCAGTACTTC. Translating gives CASSPGTSAHEQYF.

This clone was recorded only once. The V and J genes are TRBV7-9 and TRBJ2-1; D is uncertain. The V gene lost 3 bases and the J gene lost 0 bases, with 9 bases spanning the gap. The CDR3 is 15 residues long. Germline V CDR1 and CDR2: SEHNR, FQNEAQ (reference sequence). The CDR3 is CASSFGLSSYNEQFF. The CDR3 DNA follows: TGTGCCAGCAGCTTTGGGCTGAGCTCCTACAATGAGCAGTTCTTC.

The CDR3 loop reads CASSSGFSSYNSPLHF. CDR3 sequence (DNA): TGTGCCAGCTCCTCCGGCTTTTCCTCCTATAATTCACCCCTCCACTTT. The V and J genes are TRBV5-6 and TRBJ1-6; no clear D gene. CDR1 SGHDT and CDR2 YYEEEE come from the germline V gene. Trimming stripped 7 bases from V and 0 bases from J, with 14 bases between. CDR3 size: 16 residues. Looking up the rest from reference TRBV5-6 and TRBJ1-6 gives the full variable domain: DAGVTQSPTHLIKTRGQQVTLRCSPKSGHDTVSWYQQALGQGPQFIFQYYEEEERQRGNFPDRFSGHQFPNYSSELNVNALLLGDSALYLCASSSGFSSYNSPLHFGNGTRLTVT.

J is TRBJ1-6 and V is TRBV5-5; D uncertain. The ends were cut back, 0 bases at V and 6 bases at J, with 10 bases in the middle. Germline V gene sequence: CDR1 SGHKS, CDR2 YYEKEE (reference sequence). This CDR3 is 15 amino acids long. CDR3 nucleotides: TGTGCCAGCAGCTTGGGATCGGCATTTAATTCACCCCTCCACTTT. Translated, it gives CASSLGSAFNSPLHF.

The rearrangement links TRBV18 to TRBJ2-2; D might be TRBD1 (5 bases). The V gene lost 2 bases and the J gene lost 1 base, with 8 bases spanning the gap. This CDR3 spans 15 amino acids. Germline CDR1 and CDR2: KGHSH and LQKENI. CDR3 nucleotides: TGTGCCAGCTCACCATCACAGGAGAACACCGGGGAGCTGTTTTTT. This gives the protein CASSPSQENTGELFF.

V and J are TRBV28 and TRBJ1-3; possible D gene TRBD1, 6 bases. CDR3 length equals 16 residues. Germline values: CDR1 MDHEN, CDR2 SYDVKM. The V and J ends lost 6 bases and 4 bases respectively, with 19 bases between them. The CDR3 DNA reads TGTGCCAGCAGCTTAGGGGGAAAGGTCTCAGGAAACACCATATATTTT. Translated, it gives CASSLGGKVSGNTIYF.

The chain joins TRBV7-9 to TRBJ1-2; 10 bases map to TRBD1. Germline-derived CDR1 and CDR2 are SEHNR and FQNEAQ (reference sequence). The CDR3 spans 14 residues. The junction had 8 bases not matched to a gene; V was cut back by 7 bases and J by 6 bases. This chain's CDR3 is CASNRDRGRHGYTF. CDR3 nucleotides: TGTGCCAGCAACCGGGACAGGGGAAGACATGGCTACACCTTC. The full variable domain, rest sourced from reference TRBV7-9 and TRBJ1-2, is DTGVSQNPRHKITKRGQNVTFRCDPISEHNRLYWYRQTLGQGPEFLTYFQNEAQLEKSRLLSDRFSAERPKGSFSTLEIQRTEQGDSAMYLCASNRDRGRHGYTFGSGTRLTVV.

The chain's CDR3 is CASRGTSLDYTF. The CDR3 DNA reads as TGTGCCAGCAGGGGGACCTCTCTGGACTACACCTTC. The rearrangement links TRBV28 to TRBJ1-2, with a tentative D call TRBD1 (5 bases). V lost 6 bases, J lost 10 bases, and 15 bases lay in between. Germline-derived CDR1 and CDR2 are MDHEN and SYDVKM. The CDR3 has 12 amino acids.

CDR3 bases: TGTGCCAGCAGCGTAGGGCGGATAGCGGACTACAATGAGCAGTTCTTC. As protein: CASSVGRIADYNEQFF. The rearrangement links TRBV21-1 to TRBJ2-1; the table names TRBD2, a call not compared with the DNA. TRBV21-1 is listed as a pseudogene. CDR3 length equals 16 residues.

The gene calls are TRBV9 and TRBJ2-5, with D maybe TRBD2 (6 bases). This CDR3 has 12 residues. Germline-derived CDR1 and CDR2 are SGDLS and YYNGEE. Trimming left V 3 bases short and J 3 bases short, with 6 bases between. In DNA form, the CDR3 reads TGTGCCAGCAGCGGGGGGGAAGAGACCCAGTACTTC. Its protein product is CASSGGEETQYF.

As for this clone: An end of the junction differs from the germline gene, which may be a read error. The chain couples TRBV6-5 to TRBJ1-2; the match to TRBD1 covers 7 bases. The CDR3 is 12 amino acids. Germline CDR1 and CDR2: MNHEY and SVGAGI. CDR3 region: CASRLPNGQASF. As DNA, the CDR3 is TGTGCCAGCAGGCTACCTAACGGACAGGCCTCCTTC.

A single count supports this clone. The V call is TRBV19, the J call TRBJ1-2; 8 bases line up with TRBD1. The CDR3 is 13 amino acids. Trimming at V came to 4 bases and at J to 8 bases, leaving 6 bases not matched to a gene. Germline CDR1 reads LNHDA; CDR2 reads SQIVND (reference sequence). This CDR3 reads CASSTTGAAGYTF. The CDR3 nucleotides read TGTGCCAGTAGTACGACAGGGGCTGCGGGCTACACCTTC.

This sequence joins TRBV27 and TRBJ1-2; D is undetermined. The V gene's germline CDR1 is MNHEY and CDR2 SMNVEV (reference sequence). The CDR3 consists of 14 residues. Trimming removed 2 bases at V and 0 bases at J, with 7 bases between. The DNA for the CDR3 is TGTGCCAGCAGTTTACTATCCTCTAACTATGGCTACACCTTC. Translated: CASSLLSSNYGYTF.

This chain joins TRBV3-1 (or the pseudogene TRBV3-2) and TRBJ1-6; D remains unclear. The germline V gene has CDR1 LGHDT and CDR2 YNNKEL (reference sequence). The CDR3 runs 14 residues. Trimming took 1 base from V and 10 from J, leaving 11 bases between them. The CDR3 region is CASSQGPKNSPLHF. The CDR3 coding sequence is TGTGCCAGCAGCCAAGGTCCTAAAAACTCACCCCTCCACTTT.

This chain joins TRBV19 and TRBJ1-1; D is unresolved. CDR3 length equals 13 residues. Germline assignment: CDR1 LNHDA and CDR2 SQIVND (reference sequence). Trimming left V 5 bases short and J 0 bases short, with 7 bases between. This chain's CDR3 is CASSGLLNTEAFF. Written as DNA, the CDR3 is TGTGCCAGTAGTGGGCTGTTGAACACTGAAGCTTTCTTT.